This T cell receptor (beta chain) was captured by sequencing in a study of blood T cell repertoires in COVID-19. Study in general: T cells, B-cell-depleted T cells, or PBMCs supplied cDNA or gDNA.

Germline CDR1 reads LGHDT; CDR2 reads YNNKEL (reference sequence). Trimming pared 1 base from V and 5 bases from J, leaving 6 bases between. The CDR3 runs to 13 residues. As handled by the study authors: For nucleated cells, counts were estimated from reference gene primer amplification. Sequenced by immunoSEQ multiplex PCR; TCRdb stores in-frame clones only, minus some. V and J calls and clone size are those listed in that table; D and trimming were worked out from the DNA. The table shows approximately 240,000 clones, with 79% occurring only once. Sequences were obtained from peripheral blood. The chain links TRBV3-1 (or the pseudogene TRBV3-2) to TRBJ1-5; TRBD1 is a possible D gene (5 bases). The sequence was collected from a woman aged 40-49 years with active or convalescent COVID-19. CDR3 nucleotides: TGTGCCAGCAGCCAAGCAGGGTATCAGCCCCAGCATTTT. Amino acid sequence: CASSQAGYQPQHF.